One and the same sample provided the 31 T cell receptor beta chains below, sequenced in a study of response to subunit inactivated influenza vaccine. From the RT-PCR reads, TCRdb called clonotypes with MiXCR, one entry per CDR3 protein. Among roughly 780,000 distinct CDR3 sequences listed, less than 20% were seen once. This specimen consisted of PBMCs from blood, obtained around 5 days after vaccination. The receptor source for this set is a man between 45 and 60 years old who received an inactivated influenza vaccine.

This clonotype occurred many times. V and J are TRBV7-2 and TRBJ2-5, with a possible D match to TRBD1 (6 bases). The V gene's germline CDR1 is SGHTA and CDR2 FQGNSA. V lost 3 bases and J 3 bases, leaving 11 bases between the germline ends. This CDR3 comprises 14 residues. The CDR3, as DNA: TGTGCCAGCAGCTTTCAGGGGAATAAAGAGACCCAGTACTTC. The encoded protein is CASSFQGNKETQYF.

The J gene is TRBJ2-7, the V gene TRBV13, with a possible D match to TRBD1 (6 bases). V gave up 5 bases and J gave up 3 bases, with 17 bases separating them. The germline V gene encodes CDR1 PRHDT and CDR2 FYEKMQ (reference sequence). The CDR3 has 15 residues. CDR3 protein: CASSAVGWDNYEQYF. CDR3 coding DNA: TGTGCCAGCAGCGCAGTGGGGTGGGACAACTACGAGCAGTACTTC.

The chain carries TRBV20-1 and TRBJ1-5; D uncertain. With 6 bases removed from V and 2 bases from J, the gap between germline ends came to 17 bases. Germline assignment: CDR1 DFQATT and CDR2 SNEGSKA (reference sequence). CDR3 length equals 15 residues. CDR3 DNA sequence: TGCAGTGCCCTAGGGAAGGCGGGTGGCAATCAGCCCCAGCATTTT. This translates into CSALGKAGGNQPQHF.

This rearrangement joins TRBV18 to TRBJ1-1, with a possible D match to TRBD1 (6 bases). The V and J ends lost 0 bases and 1 base respectively, with 9 bases between them. This CDR3 is 15 amino acids long. The germline V gene encodes CDR1 KGHSH and CDR2 LQKENI. The DNA of the CDR3 is TGTGCCAGCTCACCACCCAGGGGCCGGAACACTGAAGCTTTCTTT. Translating it yields CASSPPRGRNTEAFF. Looking up the rest from reference TRBV18 and TRBJ1-1 gives the full variable domain: NAGVMQNPRHLVRRRGQEARLRCSPMKGHSHVYWYRQLPEEGLKFMVYLQKENIIDESGMPKERFSAEFPKEGPSILRIQQVVRGDSAAYFCASSPPRGRNTEAFFGQGTRLTVV.

The chain uses TRBV27 and TRBJ1-5; D is ambiguous. The CDR3 sequence is 15 residues long. The V and J ends lost 2 bases and 9 bases respectively, with 17 bases between them. In germline, CDR1 is MNHEY, CDR2 SMNVEV (reference sequence). As DNA, the CDR3 is TGTGCCAGCAGTTTAACCGGGCAAGCCAAAGGGCCCCAGCATTTT. Protein sequence: CASSLTGQAKGPQHF.

The chain combines TRBV5-1 with TRBJ1-1; weak D call: TRBD1 (5 bases). Germline lookup yields CDR1 SGHRS and CDR2 YFSETQ. The CDR3 is made up of 14 amino acids. The V end lost 3 bases, the J end lost 2 bases, and 11 bases lay between the germline ends. Here the CDR3 reads CASSSRGSNTEAFF. CDR3 sequence (DNA): TGCGCCAGCAGCTCCCGGGGGAGCAACACTGAAGCTTTCTTT.

The table lists this clonotype with many counts. The V call is TRBV7-6, the J call TRBJ2-1; possibly TRBD1 for D (5 bases). Trimming removed 6 bases from V and 2 bases from J, with 11 bases in between. The CDR3 has 14 amino acids. Germline V gene lookup returns CDR1 SGHVS and CDR2 FNYEAQ. In DNA form, the CDR3 reads TGTGCCAGCAGTTTTGGGGCAACCTACAATGAGCAGTTCTTC. Its protein is CASSFGATYNEQFF.

This clonotype was counted between two and nine times. The J gene is TRBJ2-1, the V gene TRBV5-1; perhaps TRBD1 as D (6 bases). The germline CDR1 and CDR2 sequences are SGHRS and YFSETQ. V lost 1 base and J lost 8, with 16 bases in between. CDR3 size: 15 residues. The CDR3 loop reads CASSLTGNEADEQFF. DNA of the CDR3: TGCGCCAGCAGCTTGACAGGGAATGAGGCCGATGAGCAGTTCTTC.

This clonotype has more than one count but fewer than ten. The chain carries TRBV7-2 and TRBJ2-1; D is perhaps TRBD2 (7 bases). Per germline, CDR1 SGHTA and CDR2 FQGNSA. The V and J ends lost 5 bases and 9 bases respectively, with 14 bases between them. This CDR3 contains 13 residues. The CDR3 sequence: CASSENREGEQFF. DNA for the CDR3: TGTGCCAGCAGCGAAAACAGGGAGGGTGAGCAGTTCTTC.

This clonotype was detected many times. The chain couples TRBV12-3 or TRBV12-4 to TRBJ2-7, with D possibly TRBD2 on 5 matching bases. V was pared by 3 bases and J by 4 bases, with 10 bases between. This CDR3 has 13 residues. The CDR3 region is CASSFASLYEQYF. The CDR3 DNA follows: TGTGCCAGCAGTTTTGCTAGCCTGTACGAGCAGTACTTC.

This clonotype was seen a handful of times. The rearrangement joins TRBV5-1 to TRBJ2-3; 15 nucleotides align to TRBD2. The CDR3 runs to 17 residues. The junction had 6 bases not matched to a gene; V was cut back by 4 bases and J by 3 bases. In germline, CDR1 is SGHRS, CDR2 YFSETQ. CDR3 loop: CASSTAGTSGGTDTQYF. The CDR3 DNA reads as TGCGCCAGCAGCACAGCCGGGACTAGCGGGGGGACAGATACGCAGTATTTT.

The rearrangement joins TRBV10-3 to TRBJ2-1, with 12 bases fitting TRBD2. Germline CDR1 and CDR2: ENHRY and SYGVKD. With 2 bases clipped from V and 2 bases from J, the junction kept 1 base outside the gene matches. This CDR3 has 16 amino acids. In DNA, the CDR3 is TGTGCCATCAGTGAGCGGACTAGCGGGGCCTACAATGAGCAGTTCTTC. It yields the protein CAISERTSGAYNEQFF.

This chain connects TRBV30 to TRBJ2-7; tentatively, D is TRBD1 (5 bases). With 3 bases removed from V and 0 bases from J, the gap between germline ends came to 9 bases. The germline V gene encodes CDR1 GTSNPN and CDR2 SVGIG (reference sequence). The CDR3 covers 13 residues. The CDR3, as DNA: TGTGCCTGGAGAGGGGCTAACTCCTACGAGCAGTACTTC. As protein: CAWRGANSYEQYF.

The chain recombines TRBV29-1 with TRBJ2-7, with 8 bases fitting TRBD1. Looked up from germline, CDR1 is SQVTM and CDR2 is ANQGSEA. J lost 0 bases, V lost 7 bases, and 5 bases had no gene match. This CDR3 has 13 residues. The CDR3, as DNA: TGCAGCGCAAGGACAGGGCTCTCCTACGAGCAGTACTTC. Its protein product is CSARTGLSYEQYF.

This sequence joins TRBV7-3 and TRBJ2-1; weak D call: TRBD2 (6 bases). CDR1 is SGHTA, CDR2 FQGTGA, per germline. V was trimmed by 1 base and J by 2 bases, leaving 9 bases between them. The CDR3 extends over 15 amino acids. The CDR3 reads CASSLSGATYNEQFF. The CDR3 DNA follows: TGTGCCAGCAGCTTAAGCGGGGCTACCTACAATGAGCAGTTCTTC.

V is TRBV7-8 and J is TRBJ2-7, with 7 bases lining up with TRBD2. CDR1 SGHVS and CDR2 FQNEAQ come from the germline V gene. CDR3 length equals 16 residues. V gave up 4 bases and J gave up 4 bases; unmatched junction bases: 13. As DNA, the CDR3 is TGTGCCAGCAGCTCCGAACTGGGGCGGGAGAAGTACGAGCAGTACTTC. Translation: CASSSELGREKYEQYF.

The chain joins TRBV29-1 to TRBJ2-2; D tentatively fits TRBD1 or TRBD2 (6 bases each). Looked up from germline, CDR1 is SQVTM and CDR2 is ANQGSEA. The V and J ends lost 6 bases and 5 bases respectively, with 10 bases between them. The CDR3 runs to 12 residues. The CDR3 loop reads CSVRGGTGELFF. The CDR3 DNA reads as TGCAGCGTCCGAGGGGGGACCGGGGAGCTGTTTTTT.

A few counts support this clonotype. This chain joins TRBV10-1 and TRBJ2-1; maybe TRBD1 (6 bases). The V end lost 6 bases, the J end lost 7 bases, and 25 bases lay between the germline ends. CDR1 WNHNN and CDR2 SYGVQD come from the germline V gene (reference sequence). The CDR3 consists of 17 residues. The CDR3 here is CASSEGFRGVGGNEQFF. In DNA form, the CDR3 reads TGCGCCAGCAGCGAAGGTTTTCGTGGGGTAGGGGGAAATGAGCAGTTCTTC.

Many counts were recorded for this clonotype. The chain employs TRBV12-3 or TRBV12-4 and TRBJ2-1, with 7 bases lining up with TRBD2. Germline trimming cut 6 bases from V and 1 base from J; bases unmatched to any gene: 6. The CDR3 is made up of 15 amino acids. The DNA of the CDR3 is TGTGCCAGCAGGCCACTAGCGAAATCCTACAATGAGCAGTTCTTC. Protein sequence: CASRPLAKSYNEQFF.

This clonotype was counted between two and nine times. The rearrangement joins TRBV11-2 to TRBJ2-1; D tentatively fits TRBD1 or TRBD2 (6 bases each). Germline assignment: CDR1 SGHAT and CDR2 FQNNGV. The CDR3 spans 14 residues. V was pared by 5 bases and J by 6 bases, with 14 bases between. The CDR3 DNA follows: TGTGCCAGCAGCCAATTGAGGGGGGTCAATGAGCAGTTCTTC. This codes for CASSQLRGVNEQFF.

This clonotype was detected ten times or more. A junction boundary mismatches the germline segment, possibly from a read error. The rearrangement links TRBV5-1 to TRBJ2-7, with D possibly TRBD1 on 5 matching bases. The CDR3 loop spans 11 amino acids. Germline values: CDR1 SGHRS, CDR2 YFSETQ. CDR3 sequence reads: CASRDSYEQYF. In nucleotides, the CDR3 is TGTGCCAGCAGGGACTCCTACGAGCAGTACTTC.

The V call is TRBV20-1, the J call TRBJ2-5; 13 positions match TRBD2. The CDR3 runs 14 residues. Per germline, CDR1 DFQATT and CDR2 SNEGSKA (reference sequence). V lost 6 bases and J lost 4; bases outside the gene matches: 5. The DNA of the CDR3 is TGCAGTGCCTCGGGACTAGCGGGGAGAGAGACCCAGTACTTC. Its translation is CSASGLAGRETQYF.

This sequence joins TRBV7-2 and TRBJ2-2; D not certain. The length of the CDR3 is 12 residues. The germline V gene encodes CDR1 SGHTA and CDR2 FQGNSA. V lost 5 bases to trimming and J lost 7 bases, with 8 bases between them. The CDR3 loop is CASSPPRGELFF. For the CDR3, the DNA is TGTGCCAGCAGCCCTCCCCGCGGGGAGCTGTTTTTT.

The chain joins TRBV5-1 to TRBJ2-7; D gene unclear. CDR1 is SGHRS, CDR2 YFSETQ, per germline. There are 13 residues in the CDR3. V lost 4 bases and J 4 bases, leaving 12 bases between the germline ends. The CDR3 sequence is CASSISFRYEQYF. CDR3 bases: TGCGCCAGCAGCATCTCCTTTAGGTACGAGCAGTACTTC.

The gene calls are TRBV20-1 and TRBJ1-1, with D possibly being TRBD1 (5 bases). The CDR3 consists of 14 residues. Between the trimmed V and J ends, which lost 6 bases and 3 bases, there was a span of 17 bases. CDR1 is DFQATT, CDR2 SNEGSKA, per germline (reference sequence). Here the CDR3 reads CSAIRRQGYTEAFF. In DNA, the CDR3 is TGCAGTGCCATCAGGAGGCAGGGCTACACTGAAGCTTTCTTT.

The V gene is TRBV5-1, the J gene TRBJ2-6, with D tentatively TRBD2 (6 bases). This CDR3 comprises 16 residues. CDR1 is SGHRS and CDR2 is YFSETQ in the germline V gene. V lost 5 bases to trimming and J lost 0 bases, with 12 bases between them. The CDR3 loop is CASSMGGNSGANVLTF. The CDR3 nucleotides are TGCGCCAGCAGTATGGGCGGGAACTCTGGGGCCAACGTCCTGACTTTC.

This clonotype was detected ten times or more. This sequence joins TRBV12-3 or TRBV12-4 and TRBJ2-5; D call uncertain. The V gene lost 0 bases and the J gene lost 3 bases, with 8 bases spanning the gap. The length of the CDR3 is 14 residues. The CDR3 sequence is CASSLAAGKETQYF. The CDR3 DNA follows: TGTGCCAGCAGTTTAGCGGCTGGTAAAGAGACCCAGTACTTC.

This clonotype was seen only a few times. The CDR3 region is CSARVSGGDSYEQYF. Here the CDR3 DNA reads TGCAGTGCTAGAGTATCGGGGGGGGACTCCTACGAGCAGTACTTC. The chain uses TRBV20-1 and TRBJ2-7, with 8 bases matching TRBD2. CDR3 size: 15 residues. V lost 1 base, J lost 0 bases, and 5 bases stayed unmatched. Per the germline V gene, CDR1 is DFQATT and CDR2 is SNEGSKA (reference sequence).

The CDR3 bases are TGTGCCAGCAGCCCAGACTTTGGGGGTGTTTACGAGCAGTACTTC. Its translation is CASSPDFGGVYEQYF. The chain is built from TRBV7-2 and TRBJ2-7; the D gene could be TRBD1 or TRBD2 (5 bases each). Germline CDR1 is SGHTA and CDR2 is FQGNSA. The CDR3 length is 15 residues. V was cut by 5 bases and J by 4 bases, with 18 bases left in between.

The chain carries TRBV5-1 and TRBJ1-1; D is unclear. This CDR3 region has 13 residues. V lost 4 bases to trimming and J lost 6 bases, with 13 bases between them. The germline CDR1 and CDR2 sequences are SGHRS and YFSETQ. The CDR3 protein is CASSGGLGAEAFF. The CDR3, as DNA: TGCGCCAGCAGCGGAGGGTTAGGCGCTGAAGCTTTCTTT.

For the CDR3, the DNA is TGTGCCAGCAGCTTAGCGGTTCGGGGGGCTTGGACTAGCGGGAGATCTTCCTACAATGAGCAGTTCTTC. Translation gives CASSLAVRGAWTSGRSSYNEQFF. The J gene is TRBJ2-1, the V gene TRBV11-1; 13 positions agree with TRBD2. The CDR3 extends over 23 amino acids. V dropped 0 bases and J dropped 1; count of bases not matched to a gene: 18. CDR1 is SGHAT, CDR2 FQDESV, per germline (reference sequence).